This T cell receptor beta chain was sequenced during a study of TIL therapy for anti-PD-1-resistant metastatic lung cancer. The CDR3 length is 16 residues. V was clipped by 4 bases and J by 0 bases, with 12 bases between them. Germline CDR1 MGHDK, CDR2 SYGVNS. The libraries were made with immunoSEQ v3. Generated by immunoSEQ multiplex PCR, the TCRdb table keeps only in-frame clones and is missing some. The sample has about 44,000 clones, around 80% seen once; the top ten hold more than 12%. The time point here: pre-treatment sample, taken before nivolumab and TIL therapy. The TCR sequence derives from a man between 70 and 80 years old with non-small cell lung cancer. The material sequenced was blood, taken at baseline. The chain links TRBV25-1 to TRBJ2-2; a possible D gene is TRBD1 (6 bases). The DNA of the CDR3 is TGTGCCAGCAGTGGGTATACAGGGTCGAACACCGGGGAGCTGTTTTTT. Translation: CASSGYTGSNTGELFF.